The 24 T cell receptor beta chains listed next were all sequenced from one sample in a study of Tregs in tolerant kidney transplant recipients. Repertoires were generated with immunoSEQ multiplex PCR, while TCRdb's copy carries only in-frame clones and drops some. The sample lists tens of thousands of clones, 85% to 95% seen once, with about 0.36% in the top ten. Sequenced here: Tregs from blood, sampled before the transplant. The receptors shown here come from a human donor who received a combined kidney and bone marrow transplant.

V and J are TRBV27 and TRBJ2-7; no firm D call. This CDR3 region has 12 residues. Trimming pared 8 bases from V and 3 bases from J, leaving 11 bases between. In germline, CDR1 is MNHEY, CDR2 SMNVEV (reference sequence). The CDR3 loop reads CASGSLGYEQYF. The CDR3, as DNA: TGTGCCAGCGGGTCTTTAGGCTACGAGCAGTACTTC.

The CDR3, as DNA: TGTGCCAGCAGCTTAAGCTCGGGTTCATGGGGCCCAGATACGCAGTATTTT. It is translated as CASSLSSGSWGPDTQYF. The chain has TRBV7-2 and TRBJ2-3; D is perhaps TRBD1 (5 bases). The CDR3 spans 17 residues. Germline V gene data show CDR1 as SGHTA and CDR2 as FQGNSA. V was trimmed by 2 bases and J by 4 bases, leaving 19 bases between them. The whole variable domain, remainder taken from reference TRBV7-2 and TRBJ2-3, is GAGVSQSPSNKVTEKGKDVELRCDPISGHTALYWYRQSLGQGLEFLIYFQGNSAPDKSGLPSDRFSAERTGGSVSTLTIQRTQQEDSAVYLCASSLSSGSWGPDTQYFGPGTRLTVL.

This chain links TRBV6-5 with TRBJ2-7; TRBD1 might be the D (5 bases). V was pared by 0 bases and J by 7 bases, with 13 bases between. Germline V gene lookup returns CDR1 MNHEY and CDR2 SVGAGI. The CDR3 has 14 residues. The DNA of the CDR3 is TGTGCCAGCAGTTACTCGAACAGGCCTTGGGAGCAGTACTTC. Translation: CASSYSNRPWEQYF.

On this clone itself: This sample also contains other DNA sequences that code for the same CDR3. J is TRBJ1-2 and V is TRBV18; D is unresolved. The germline V gene has CDR1 KGHSH and CDR2 LQKENI. V dropped 3 bases and J dropped 8 bases, with 13 bases sitting between them. CDR3 length equals 13 residues. The CDR3 coding sequence is TGTGCCAGCTCACCGTCAGGACGCTTCGGCTACACCTTC. Amino acid sequence: CASSPSGRFGYTF.

The chain combines TRBV18 with TRBJ2-7; 8 nucleotides match TRBD2. This CDR3 has 14 amino acids. J gave up 3 bases and V 2 bases, and 3 bases lay outside the gene matches. In germline, CDR1 is KGHSH, CDR2 LQKENI. The CDR3 region has the DNA TGTGCCAGCTCACCATCGGGAGGGAACTACGAGCAGTACTTC. This translates into CASSPSGGNYEQYF.

This chain uses TRBV18 with TRBJ2-1, with a possible D match to TRBD2 (5 bases). V dropped 3 bases and J dropped 6 bases, with 9 bases sitting between them. Germline CDR1 is KGHSH and CDR2 is LQKENI. CDR3 length: 13 residues. CDR3 sequence reads: CASSPNRGNEQFF. CDR3 nucleotides: TGTGCCAGCTCACCGAACCGGGGCAATGAGCAGTTCTTC.

This chain links TRBV30 with TRBJ1-5; D perhaps matches TRBD1 (5 bases). Germline V gene lookup returns CDR1 GTSNPN and CDR2 SVGIG (reference sequence). This CDR3 region has 16 residues. Trimming pared 2 bases from V and 4 bases from J, leaving 18 bases between. DNA of the CDR3: TGTGCCTGGAGTCTGTGGGGCCGTGGGGCAAATCAGCCCCAGCATTTT. This encodes CAWSLWGRGANQPQHF.

This chain joins TRBV6-4 and TRBJ2-1, with TRBD2 matching over 12 bases. Germline V gene lookup returns CDR1 MRHNA and CDR2 SNTAGT. V shed 5 bases and J 7 bases; nucleotides not matched to a gene: 6. The CDR3 extends over 15 amino acids. The CDR3 region has the DNA TGTGCCAGCAGTCCGCTAGCGGGAGGGATAAATGAGCAGTTCTTC. Its protein product is CASSPLAGGINEQFF.

The chain couples TRBV5-8 to TRBJ1-1; D possibly corresponds to TRBD1 (6 bases). This CDR3 is built from 14 residues. V lost 2 bases, J lost 6 bases, and 14 bases lay in between. From germline, CDR1 is SGHTS and CDR2 YDEGEE. The CDR3, as DNA: TGTGCCAGCAGCTTACCGCAGGGGTGGGCTGAAGCTTTCTTT. Its protein is CASSLPQGWAEAFF.

The CDR3 region has the DNA TGTGCCTGGAGTGCTTTAGGGCTTGGCTACACCTTC. Its protein product is CAWSALGLGYTF. This chain links TRBV30 with TRBJ1-2; unclear D gene. V lost 1 base and J lost 7, with 10 bases in between. CDR1 is GTSNPN, CDR2 SVGIG, per germline (reference sequence). The CDR3 is made up of 12 amino acids.

This clone is a singleton in its sample. The rearrangement links TRBV5-5 to TRBJ1-5; no firm D call. The CDR3 spans 14 residues. Between the trimmed V and J ends, which lost 0 bases and 8 bases, there was a span of 12 bases. Germline assignment: CDR1 SGHKS and CDR2 YYEKEE (reference sequence). CDR3 protein: CASSLAPGVEPQHF. CDR3 in DNA: TGTGCCAGCAGCTTGGCCCCGGGAGTGGAGCCCCAGCATTTT.

This clone was recorded a few times. This chain joins TRBV28 and TRBJ1-4; D uncertain. V was pared by 2 bases and J by 8 bases, with 6 bases between. Germline V gives CDR1 MDHEN, CDR2 SYDVKM. CDR3 size: 12 residues. CDR3 nucleotide sequence: TGTGCCAGCAGTTTACCTTACGAAAAACTGTTTTTT. Translation: CASSLPYEKLFF. Based on the CDR3 plus reference TRBV28 and TRBJ1-4, the full variable domain is DVKVTQSSRYLVKRTGEKVFLECVQDMDHENMFWYRQDPGLGLRLIYFSYDVKMKEKGDIPEGYSVSREKKERFSLILESASTNQTSMYLCASSLPYEKLFFGSGTQLSVL.

V gene TRBV27 combines with J gene TRBJ2-7; possibly TRBD1 for D (6 bases). From germline, CDR1 is MNHEY and CDR2 SMNVEV (reference sequence). The CDR3 spans 14 residues. Trimming pared 6 bases from V and 4 bases from J, leaving 16 bases between. Here the CDR3 DNA reads TGTGCCAGCAGATATACCCCTGGACAGTACGAGCAGTACTTC. Translation gives CASRYTPGQYEQYF.

This clone has only a few counts. V gene TRBV7-8 combines with J gene TRBJ2-7, with 9 bases fitting TRBD2. The junction had 15 bases not matched to a gene; V was cut back by 5 bases and J by 4 bases. CDR3 length: 17 amino acids. In germline, CDR1 is SGHVS, CDR2 FQNEAQ. CDR3 loop: CASSPRWREGPLYEQYF. CDR3 bases: TGTGCCAGCAGCCCCCGCTGGCGGGAGGGCCCATTGTACGAGCAGTACTTC.

The chain joins TRBV19 to TRBJ1-1; D is uncertain. V was trimmed by 4 bases and J by 0 bases, leaving 6 bases between them. Germline V gene sequence: CDR1 LNHDA, CDR2 SQIVND (reference sequence). This CDR3 comprises 13 residues. The CDR3 DNA follows: TGTGCCAGTAGTAGAGAGCTGAACACTGAAGCTTTCTTT. It yields the protein CASSRELNTEAFF.

The chain recombines TRBV5-1 with TRBJ1-4; 10 positions match TRBD1. With V trimmed by 0 bases and J by 14 bases, 4 bases remained unmatched. This CDR3 is 13 amino acids long. Germline CDR1 reads SGHRS; CDR2 reads YFSETQ. CDR3 region: CASSLEGTGALFF. CDR3 DNA: TGCGCCAGCAGCTTGGAGGGGACAGGGGCTCTGTTTTTT.

Written as DNA, the CDR3 is TGTGCCAGCAGTCAAGGGGCAGGGAAAGGCGAGCAGTACTTC. The encoded protein is CASSQGAGKGEQYF. V and J are TRBV2 and TRBJ2-7, with D possibly matching TRBD1 (5 bases). The CDR3 extends over 14 amino acids. V was trimmed by 5 bases and J by 6 bases, leaving 17 bases between them. Germline CDR1 is SNHLY and CDR2 is FYNNEI.

The rearrangement links TRBV18 to TRBJ1-2; D perhaps matches TRBD1 (5 bases). Trimming left V 4 bases short and J 7 bases short, with 25 bases between. Looked up from germline, CDR1 is KGHSH and CDR2 is LQKENI. The CDR3 has 17 amino acids. CDR3 sequence: CASSQGVRDLTLGGYTF. For the CDR3, the DNA is TGTGCCAGCTCACAAGGGGTGAGGGACCTCACCTTGGGTGGCTACACCTTC.

Concerning this clone: Sequence at one end of the junction differs from germline and may be a read error. The chain carries TRBV19 and TRBJ2-2; D unclear. Looked up from germline, CDR1 is LNHDA and CDR2 is SQIVND (reference sequence). CDR3 length: 14 amino acids. The CDR3 loop reads CANSIMGNTGELFF. The CDR3 region has the DNA TGTGCCAATAGTATTATGGGGAACACCGGGGAGCTGTTTTTT.

The V and J genes are TRBV5-6 and TRBJ2-3; D remains ambiguous. With 1 base removed from V and 3 bases from J, the gap between germline ends came to 3 bases. This CDR3 is built from 12 residues. The germline CDR1 and CDR2 sequences are SGHDT and YYEEEE. The CDR3 region is CASSLRTDTQYF. The CDR3 nucleotides are TGTGCCAGCAGCTTGAGGACAGATACGCAGTATTTT.

This chain's CDR3 is CASNLGRMNTEAFF. The CDR3 DNA reads as TGTGCCAGCAACTTGGGACGGATGAACACTGAAGCTTTCTTT. This sequence joins TRBV28 and TRBJ1-1, with D possibly matching TRBD1 (5 bases). Deletions cut 7 bases from V and 0 bases from J, with 12 bases between. This CDR3 has 14 residues. Germline V lookup: CDR1 MDHEN, CDR2 SYDVKM. The full variable domain, with the rest looked up from reference TRBV28 and TRBJ1-1, is DVKVTQSSRYLVKRTGEKVFLECVQDMDHENMFWYRQDPGLGLRLIYFSYDVKMKEKGDIPEGYSVSREKKERFSLILESASTNQTSMYLCASNLGRMNTEAFFGQGTRLTVV.

V usage is TRBV10-3 and J usage is TRBJ1-5; the D gene is possibly TRBD1 (5 bases). Germline CDR1 and CDR2: ENHRY and SYGVKD. This CDR3 contains 16 residues. Between the trimmed V and J ends, which lost 5 bases and 6 bases, there was a span of 20 bases. CDR3 nucleotide sequence: TGTGCCATCAGTCCATCCGGGACCCTGGAAGGTCAGCCCCAGCATTTT. It codes for CAISPSGTLEGQPQHF.

The chain uses TRBV6-5 and TRBJ2-7; the match to TRBD2 covers 11 bases. Per the germline V gene, CDR1 is MNHEY and CDR2 is SVGAGI. With V trimmed by 10 bases and J by 3 bases, 2 bases remained unmatched. The CDR3 consists of 12 residues. CDR3 sequence reads: CATGTSGYEQYF. CDR3 coding DNA: TGTGCCACCGGGACTAGCGGCTACGAGCAGTACTTC.

The chain joins TRBV19 to TRBJ1-5, with D unresolved. The CDR3 extends over 13 amino acids. The germline V and J ends were trimmed by 5 bases and 7 bases, with 12 bases remaining between them. The germline V gene has CDR1 LNHDA and CDR2 SQIVND (reference sequence). DNA of the CDR3: TGTGCCAGTAGTCTAGGGCTGAGGCAGCCCCAGCATTTT. Amino acid sequence: CASSLGLRQPQHF.